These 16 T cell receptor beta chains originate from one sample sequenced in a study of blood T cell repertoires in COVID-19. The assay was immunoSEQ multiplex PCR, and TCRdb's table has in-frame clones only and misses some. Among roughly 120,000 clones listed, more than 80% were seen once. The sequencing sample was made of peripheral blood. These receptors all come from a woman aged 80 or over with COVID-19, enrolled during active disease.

The CDR3 loop is CASSTTGLPNEQFF. The CDR3 bases are TGTGCCAGTAGTACAACCGGACTTCCCAATGAGCAGTTCTTC. The rearrangement uses TRBV19 and TRBJ2-1, with D maybe TRBD2 (5 bases). V dropped 4 bases and J dropped 6 bases, with 13 bases sitting between them. Germline assignment: CDR1 LNHDA and CDR2 SQIVND (reference sequence). This CDR3 region has 14 residues.

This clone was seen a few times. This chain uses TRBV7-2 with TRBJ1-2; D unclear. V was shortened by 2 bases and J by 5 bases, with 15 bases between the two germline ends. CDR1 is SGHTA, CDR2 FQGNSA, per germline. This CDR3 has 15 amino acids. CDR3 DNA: TGTGCCAGCAGCTTAAGTCTGGGAGCCCTTTATGGCTACACCTTC. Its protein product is CASSLSLGALYGYTF.

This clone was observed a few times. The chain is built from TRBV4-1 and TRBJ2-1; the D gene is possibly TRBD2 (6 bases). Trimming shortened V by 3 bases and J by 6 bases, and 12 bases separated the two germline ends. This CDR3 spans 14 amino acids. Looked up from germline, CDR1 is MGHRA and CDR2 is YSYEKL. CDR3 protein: CASSQTPGLNEQFF. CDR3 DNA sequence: TGCGCCAGCAGCCAGACCCCGGGACTCAATGAGCAGTTCTTC.

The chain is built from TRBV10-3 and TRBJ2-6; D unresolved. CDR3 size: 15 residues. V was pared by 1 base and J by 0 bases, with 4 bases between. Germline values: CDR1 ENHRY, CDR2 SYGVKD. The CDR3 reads CAISEFSSGANVLTF. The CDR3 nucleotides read TGTGCCATCAGTGAGTTCAGCTCTGGGGCCAACGTCCTGACTTTC.

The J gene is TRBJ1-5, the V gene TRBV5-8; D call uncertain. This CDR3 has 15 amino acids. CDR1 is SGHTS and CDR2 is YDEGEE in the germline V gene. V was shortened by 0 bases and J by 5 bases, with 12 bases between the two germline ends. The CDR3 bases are TGTGCCAGCAGCTTGGCCGTTATCCCGGATCAGCCCCAGCATTTT. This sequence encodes CASSLAVIPDQPQHF.

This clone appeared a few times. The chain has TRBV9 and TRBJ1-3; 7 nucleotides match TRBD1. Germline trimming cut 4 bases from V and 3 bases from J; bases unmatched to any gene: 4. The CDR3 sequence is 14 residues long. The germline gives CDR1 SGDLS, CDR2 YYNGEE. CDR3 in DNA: TGTGCCAGCAGCAGGGGGCTCGATGGAAACACCATATATTTT. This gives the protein CASSRGLDGNTIYF.

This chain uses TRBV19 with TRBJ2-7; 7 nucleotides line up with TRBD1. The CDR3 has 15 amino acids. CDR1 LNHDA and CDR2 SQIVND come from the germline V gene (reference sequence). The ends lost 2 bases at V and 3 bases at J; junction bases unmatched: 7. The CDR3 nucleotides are TGTGCCAGTAGTATATCGGGACAGCCCAACTACGAGCAGTACTTC. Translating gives CASSISGQPNYEQYF.

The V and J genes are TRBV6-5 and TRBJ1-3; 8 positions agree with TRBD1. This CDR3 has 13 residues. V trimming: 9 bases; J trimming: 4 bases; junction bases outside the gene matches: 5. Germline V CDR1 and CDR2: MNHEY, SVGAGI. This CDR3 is CASNRDRGNTIYF. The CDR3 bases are TGTGCCAGTAACCGGGACAGGGGAAACACCATATATTTT.

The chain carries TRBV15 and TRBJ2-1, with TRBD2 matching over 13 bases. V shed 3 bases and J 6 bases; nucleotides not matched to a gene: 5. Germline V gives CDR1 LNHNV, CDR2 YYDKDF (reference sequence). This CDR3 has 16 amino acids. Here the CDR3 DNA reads TGTGCCACCAGCAGCGGGACTAGCGGGAACTCCAATGAGCAGTTCTTC. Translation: CATSSGTSGNSNEQFF.

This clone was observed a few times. Here the CDR3 reads CASSSGAGSPQHF. The CDR3 DNA is TGTGCCAGCAGTTCAGGGGCCGGATCGCCCCAGCATTTT. The V and J genes are TRBV12-3 or TRBV12-4 and TRBJ1-5, with D possibly matching TRBD1 (6 bases). V lost 4 bases to trimming and J lost 9 bases, with 13 bases between them. The CDR3 runs to 13 residues.

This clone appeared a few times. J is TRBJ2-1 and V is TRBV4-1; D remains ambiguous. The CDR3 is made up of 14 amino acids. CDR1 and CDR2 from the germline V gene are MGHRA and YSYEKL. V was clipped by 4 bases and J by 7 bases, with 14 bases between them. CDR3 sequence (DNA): TGCGCCAGCAGCCCAACGGTCGGTTTTAATGAGCAGTTCTTC. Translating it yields CASSPTVGFNEQFF.

In DNA form, the CDR3 reads TGTGCCAGCAGCCCTAAAACAGATACGCAGTATTTT. The encoded protein is CASSPKTDTQYF. The chain links TRBV3-1 (or the pseudogene TRBV3-2) to TRBJ2-3; D is undetermined. The germline V and J ends were trimmed by 4 bases and 3 bases, with 5 bases remaining between them. Germline assignment: CDR1 LGHDT and CDR2 YNNKEL (reference sequence). This CDR3 has 12 amino acids.

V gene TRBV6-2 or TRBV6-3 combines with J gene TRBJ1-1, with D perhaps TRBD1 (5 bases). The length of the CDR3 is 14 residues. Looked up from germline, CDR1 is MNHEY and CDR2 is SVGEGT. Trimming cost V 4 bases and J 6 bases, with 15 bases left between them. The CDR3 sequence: CASSWERDFAEAFF. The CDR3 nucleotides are TGTGCCAGCAGTTGGGAGAGGGACTTCGCTGAAGCTTTCTTT.

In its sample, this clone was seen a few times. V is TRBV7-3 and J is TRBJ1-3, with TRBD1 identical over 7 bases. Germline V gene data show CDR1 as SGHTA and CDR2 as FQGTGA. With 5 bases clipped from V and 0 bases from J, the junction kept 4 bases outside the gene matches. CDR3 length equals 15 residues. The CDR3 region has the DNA TGTGCCAGCAGCCCCCAGGGGGGCTCTGGAAACACCATATATTTT. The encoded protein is CASSPQGGSGNTIYF.

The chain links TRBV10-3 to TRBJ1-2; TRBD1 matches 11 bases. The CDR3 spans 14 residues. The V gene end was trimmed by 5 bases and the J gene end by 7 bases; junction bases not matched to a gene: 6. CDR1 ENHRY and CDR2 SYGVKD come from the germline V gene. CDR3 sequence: CAISPQDRGLGYTF. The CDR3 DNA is TGTGCCATCAGTCCGCAGGACAGGGGGCTTGGCTACACCTTC.

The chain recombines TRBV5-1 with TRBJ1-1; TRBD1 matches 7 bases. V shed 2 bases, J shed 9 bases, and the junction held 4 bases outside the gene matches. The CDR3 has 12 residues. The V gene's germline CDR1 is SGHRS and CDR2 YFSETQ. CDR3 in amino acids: CASSFDRVQAFF. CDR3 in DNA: TGCGCCAGCAGCTTCGACAGGGTTCAAGCTTTCTTT.